The 19 T cell receptor beta chains below were found in one sample sequenced in a study of cytomegalovirus exposure and HLA in healthy donors. The PCR was carried out with 60 Vbeta primers and 13 Jbeta primers. TCRdb keeps only in-frame clones here, not all; method: immunoSEQ multiplex PCR. This table has 120,000 or so clones, about 10% appearing once. The source material was PBMCs. These TCRs come from a woman younger than 35 in good health and CMV-seropositive.

CDR3 loop: CASSSGPGNTIYF. The DNA for the CDR3 is TGTGCCAGCAGTAGCGGGCCTGGAAACACCATATATTTT. This chain connects TRBV7-9 to TRBJ1-3; no clear D. V gave up 6 bases and J gave up 2 bases, with 8 bases separating them. Germline V CDR1 and CDR2: SEHNR, FQNEAQ (reference sequence). The CDR3 consists of 13 residues.

Only a few counts were recorded for this clone. This chain joins TRBV30 and TRBJ2-2; 8 bases match TRBD1. CDR3 size: 14 residues. CDR1 is GTSNPN and CDR2 is SVGIG in the germline V gene (reference sequence). V shed 2 bases, J shed 11 bases, and the junction held 10 bases outside the gene matches. CDR3 sequence reads: CAWSLMTGAIELFF. In DNA form, the CDR3 reads TGTGCCTGGAGTCTCATGACAGGGGCCATCGAGCTGTTTTTT. Combining the CDR3 with reference TRBV30 and TRBJ2-2 gives the whole variable domain SQTIHQWPATLVQPVGSPLSLECTVEGTSNPNLYWYRQAAGRGLQLLFYSVGIGQISSEVPQNLSASRPQDRQFILSSKKLLLSDSGFYLCAWSLMTGAIELFFGEGSRLTVL.

In nucleotides, the CDR3 is TGTGCCAGTAGTAATGGAGCAGGGTATGGAAACACCATATATTTT. Translating it yields CASSNGAGYGNTIYF. V is TRBV19 and J is TRBJ1-3; perhaps TRBD1 as D (5 bases). The CDR3 extends over 15 amino acids. CDR1 is LNHDA, CDR2 SQIVND, per germline (reference sequence). V was trimmed by 4 bases and J by 3 bases, leaving 13 bases between them.

The chain joins TRBV7-6 to TRBJ2-2, with 11 bases identical to TRBD2. The length of the CDR3 is 16 residues. The germline CDR1 and CDR2 sequences are SGHVS and FNYEAQ. V shed 1 base and J 5 bases; nucleotides not matched to a gene: 3. In nucleotides, the CDR3 is TGTGCCAGCAGCTTAGGACTAGCGGGAAGGACCGGGGAGCTGTTTTTT. Translated: CASSLGLAGRTGELFF. Complete variable domain (other parts from reference TRBV7-6 and TRBJ2-2): GAGVSQSPRYKVTKRGQDVALRCDPISGHVSLYWYRQALGQGPEFLTYFNYEAQQDKSGLPNDRFSAERPEGSISTLTIQRTEQRDSAMYRCASSLGLAGRTGELFFGEGSRLTVL.

This clone was seen a few times. The CDR3 region has the DNA TGTGCCAGCAGCCCTCTACGGGATACGCAGTATTTT. Translated: CASSPLRDTQYF. The rearrangement links TRBV5-6 to TRBJ2-3, with unresolved D. V lost 4 bases to trimming and J lost 6 bases, with 9 bases between them. The CDR3 consists of 12 residues. CDR1 SGHDT and CDR2 YYEEEE come from the germline V gene.

Comment on this clone: At one of its ends the junction is not consistent with the germline gene, which may arise from a read error. The CDR3: CASSLSSGDPVIF. The CDR3 DNA reads TGCGCCAGCAGCTTGTCCTCAGGGGACCCTGTCATCTTC. V is TRBV5-1 and J is TRBJ2-7, with D tentatively TRBD1 (6 bases). This CDR3 is built from 13 residues. The germline V gene has CDR1 SGHRS and CDR2 YFSETQ. Based on the CDR3 plus reference TRBV5-1 and TRBJ2-7, the full variable domain is KAGVTQTPRYLIKTRGQQVTLSCSPISGHRSVSWYQQTPGQGLQFLFEYFSETQRNKGNFPGRFSGRQFSNSRSEMNVSTLELGDSALYLCASSLSSGDPVIFGPGTRLTVT.

This clone has a handful of counts. The chain combines TRBV4-2 with TRBJ2-2; no firm D call. With 5 bases removed from V and 3 bases from J, the gap between germline ends came to 4 bases. Germline V lookup: CDR1 LGHNA, CDR2 YNFKEQ. The CDR3 extends over 12 amino acids. CDR3 amino acids: CASSSHTGELFF. The CDR3 DNA reads TGTGCCAGCAGCTCTCACACCGGGGAGCTGTTTTTT.

The V gene is TRBV4-1, the J gene TRBJ1-1, with 9 positions matching TRBD1. Germline V gene lookup returns CDR1 MGHRA and CDR2 YSYEKL. V lost 1 base and J lost 4; bases outside the gene matches: 4. The CDR3 extends over 15 amino acids. The CDR3 is CASSQVQQGATEAFF. For the CDR3, the DNA is TGCGCCAGCAGCCAAGTCCAACAGGGGGCCACTGAAGCTTTCTTT.

The rearrangement uses TRBV4-1 and TRBJ1-2, with a tentative D call TRBD1 (6 bases). Trimming took 4 bases from V and 3 from J, leaving 12 bases between them. The CDR3 covers 14 residues. The V gene's germline CDR1 is MGHRA and CDR2 YSYEKL. This CDR3 is CASSPGQSDYGYTF. CDR3 DNA sequence: TGCGCCAGCAGCCCCGGACAGTCTGACTATGGCTACACCTTC.

The chain is built from TRBV28 and TRBJ2-1; D possibly corresponds to TRBD2 (5 bases). In germline, CDR1 is MDHEN, CDR2 SYDVKM. The germline V and J ends were trimmed by 3 bases and 4 bases, with 10 bases remaining between them. This CDR3 is 14 amino acids long. CDR3 DNA: TGTGCCAGCAGTTTCTCAGCGGAGTACAATGAGCAGTTCTTC. Its translation: CASSFSAEYNEQFF.

The chain is built from TRBV5-1 and TRBJ2-7, with 7 bases that match TRBD1. The junction had 8 bases not matched to a gene; V was cut back by 0 bases and J by 5 bases. The CDR3 totals 15 residues. Germline assignment: CDR1 SGHRS and CDR2 YFSETQ. CDR3 amino acids: CASSLEGRGPDEQYF. The CDR3 bases are TGCGCCAGCAGCTTGGAAGGTAGGGGGCCCGACGAGCAGTACTTC.

This clone appeared a few times. V and J are TRBV4-1 and TRBJ1-1; D gene uncertain. The CDR3 is made up of 14 amino acids. In germline, CDR1 is MGHRA, CDR2 YSYEKL. V was cut by 1 base and J by 3 bases, with 9 bases left in between. DNA of the CDR3: TGCGCCAGCAGCCAAGTGCCAGGCGACACTGAAGCTTTCTTT. Translated, it gives CASSQVPGDTEAFF.

This clone has only a few counts. The chain recombines TRBV2 with TRBJ2-1, with a weak D call TRBD2 (7 bases). This CDR3 spans 14 amino acids. Germline values: CDR1 SNHLY, CDR2 FYNNEI. V was cut by 6 bases and J by 8 bases, with 17 bases left in between. CDR3 sequence: CASRVREGGDEQFF. CDR3 coding DNA: TGTGCCAGCAGGGTCAGGGAAGGGGGGGATGAGCAGTTCTTC.

This clone appeared a few times. The chain joins TRBV27 to TRBJ2-5; D possibly corresponds to TRBD2 (6 bases). V was trimmed by 4 bases and J by 4 bases, leaving 13 bases between them. Germline loops: CDR1 MNHEY, CDR2 SMNVEV (reference sequence). The length of the CDR3 is 14 residues. DNA of the CDR3: TGTGCCAGCAGTTGGCGACGAGCGGGAGAGACCCAGTACTTC. Protein: CASSWRRAGETQYF.

A few counts support this clone. The J gene is TRBJ2-1, the V gene TRBV5-1; D may be TRBD1 (6 bases). Germline V gene sequence: CDR1 SGHRS, CDR2 YFSETQ. The CDR3 extends over 13 amino acids. V was shortened by 6 bases and J by 0 bases, with 7 bases between the two germline ends. CDR3 DNA sequence: TGCGCCAGCACAGGGGCCTCCTACAATGAGCAGTTCTTC. It yields the protein CASTGASYNEQFF.

This clone showed up just a few times. This chain links TRBV6-5 with TRBJ2-7; D might be TRBD2 (5 bases). The V gene lost 2 bases and the J gene lost 3 bases, with 8 bases spanning the gap. This CDR3 has 13 amino acids. The germline V gene has CDR1 MNHEY and CDR2 SVGAGI. The CDR3, as DNA: TGTGCCAGCAGTTACAGGGAGTACTACGAGCAGTACTTC. This sequence encodes CASSYREYYEQYF.

This clone has a handful of counts. This chain links TRBV30 with TRBJ1-2, with D possibly being TRBD1 (6 bases). The CDR3 covers 14 residues. Trimming took off 2 bases at V and 4 bases at J, with 14 bases between the two ends. The germline V gene encodes CDR1 GTSNPN and CDR2 SVGIG (reference sequence). The CDR3 protein is CAWSLRQVGYGYTF. The CDR3 nucleotides read TGTGCCTGGAGTTTAAGACAGGTCGGCTATGGCTACACCTTC.

This clone was detected only a few times. The genes are TRBV15 and TRBJ2-3; 10 bases agree with TRBD2. Trimming took 1 base from V and 5 from J; bases not matched to a gene: 6. The CDR3 has 16 amino acids. The germline gives CDR1 LNHNV, CDR2 YYDKDF (reference sequence). The CDR3 loop is CATSRVSGRALDTQYF. The CDR3 DNA is TGTGCCACCAGCAGAGTAAGCGGGAGGGCCCTAGATACGCAGTATTTT.

The V call is TRBV2, the J call TRBJ2-1; 13 positions agree with TRBD2. Losses at the gene ends were 4 bases for V and 8 bases for J; bases not matched to a gene: 8. Germline V gene sequence: CDR1 SNHLY, CDR2 FYNNEI. The CDR3 totals 16 residues. Written as DNA, the CDR3 is TGTGCCAGCAGTGTAATACCGGGACTAGCGGGATATGAGCAGTTCTTC. This codes for CASSVIPGLAGYEQFF.